This paragraph reports one TCR beta chain. What it binds is not known. This entry comes from a study of T cell responses to AZD1222 COVID-19 vaccine. Study observations and caveats: Researchers report vaccine-associated CD4 TCRs spanning spike, with dominance at 160-218 and 743-854. Of spike-specific TCRs, nearly half reportedly target regions left unmutated in variants.

Between the trimmed V and J ends, which lost 1 base and 7 bases, there was a span of 11 bases. CDR1 is SGHAT, CDR2 FQNNGV, per germline. The CDR3 is 13 residues long. The repertoire was sequenced with immunoSEQ multiplex PCR; TCRdb's copy has only in-frame clones and lacks some. Of some 120,000 clones in the sample, 88% are singletons; the top ten hold under 20%. The receptor comes from an adult in good health. The rearrangement joins TRBV11-2 to TRBJ2-7, with unresolved D. The starting material was peripheral blood, obtained on day 0 of MenACWY control vaccination. CDR3 nucleotide sequence: TGTGCCAGCAGCTTAGTGGCCCTAGGAGAGCAGTACTTC. It specifies CASSLVALGEQYF.